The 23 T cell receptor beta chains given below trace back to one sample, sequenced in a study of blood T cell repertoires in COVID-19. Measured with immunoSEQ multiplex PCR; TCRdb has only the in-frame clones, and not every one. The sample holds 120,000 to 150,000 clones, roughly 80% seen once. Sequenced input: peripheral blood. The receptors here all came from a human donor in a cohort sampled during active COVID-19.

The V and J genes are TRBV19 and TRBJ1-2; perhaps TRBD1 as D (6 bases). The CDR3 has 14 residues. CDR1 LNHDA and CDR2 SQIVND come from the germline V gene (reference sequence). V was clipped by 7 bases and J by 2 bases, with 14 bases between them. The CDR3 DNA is TGTGCCAGTATTCCCAGGGGTGCGAACTATGGCTACACCTTC. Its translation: CASIPRGANYGYTF. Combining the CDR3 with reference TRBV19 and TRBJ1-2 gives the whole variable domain DGGITQSPKYLFRKEGQNVTLSCEQNLNHDAMYWYRQDPGQGLRLIYYSQIVNDFQKGDIAEGYSVSREKKESFPLTVTSAQKNPTAFYLCASIPRGANYGYTFGSGTRLTVV.

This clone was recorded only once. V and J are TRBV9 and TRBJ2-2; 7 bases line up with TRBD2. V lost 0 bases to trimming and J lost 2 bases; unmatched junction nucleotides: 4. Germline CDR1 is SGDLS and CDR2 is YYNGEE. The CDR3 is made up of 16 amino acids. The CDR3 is CASSVVPAGNTGELFF. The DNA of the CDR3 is TGTGCCAGCAGCGTAGTTCCAGCGGGAAACACCGGGGAGCTGTTTTTT. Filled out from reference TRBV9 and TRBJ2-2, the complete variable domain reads DSGVTQTPKHLITATGQRVTLRCSPRSGDLSVYWYQQSLDQGLQFLIQYYNGEERAKGNILERFSAQQFPDLHSELNLSSLELGDSALYFCASSVVPAGNTGELFFGEGSRLTVL.

CDR3 in amino acids: CASSGGQGIYGYTF. CDR3 nucleotide sequence: TGTGCCAGCAGTGGGGGACAGGGGATCTATGGCTACACCTTC. V and J are TRBV2 and TRBJ1-2; TRBD1 matches at 10 bases. This CDR3 spans 14 amino acids. J was trimmed by 4 bases and V by 4 bases; bases with no gene match: 3. Germline V gene data show CDR1 as SNHLY and CDR2 as FYNNEI.

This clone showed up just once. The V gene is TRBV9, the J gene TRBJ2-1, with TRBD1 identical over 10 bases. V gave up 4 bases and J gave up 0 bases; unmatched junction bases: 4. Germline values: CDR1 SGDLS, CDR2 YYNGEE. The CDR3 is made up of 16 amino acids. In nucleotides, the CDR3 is TGTGCCAGCAGCCGACAGGGGGCGATCTCCTACAATGAGCAGTTCTTC. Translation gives CASSRQGAISYNEQFF.

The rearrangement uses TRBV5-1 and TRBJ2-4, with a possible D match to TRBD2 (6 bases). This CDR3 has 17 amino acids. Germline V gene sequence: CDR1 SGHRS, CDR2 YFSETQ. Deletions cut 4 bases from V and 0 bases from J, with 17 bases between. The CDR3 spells CASSIGPEGLAKNIQYF. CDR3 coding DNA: TGCGCCAGCAGCATAGGTCCCGAGGGACTAGCCAAAAACATTCAGTACTTC.

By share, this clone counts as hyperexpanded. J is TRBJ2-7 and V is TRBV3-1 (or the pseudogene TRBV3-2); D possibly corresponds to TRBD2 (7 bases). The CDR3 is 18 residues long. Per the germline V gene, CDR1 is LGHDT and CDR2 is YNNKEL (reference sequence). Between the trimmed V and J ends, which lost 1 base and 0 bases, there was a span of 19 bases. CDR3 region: CASSQGGGAFMNSYEQYF. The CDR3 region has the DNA TGTGCCAGCAGCCAAGGTGGGGGGGCGTTTATGAACTCCTACGAGCAGTACTTC.

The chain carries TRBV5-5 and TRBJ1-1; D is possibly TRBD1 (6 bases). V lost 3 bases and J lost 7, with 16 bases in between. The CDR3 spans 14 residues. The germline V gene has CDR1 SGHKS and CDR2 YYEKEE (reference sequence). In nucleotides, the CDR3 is TGTGCCAGCAGCTCTTTTTCTTCAGGGGTTGAAGCTTTCTTT. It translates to CASSSFSSGVEAFF.

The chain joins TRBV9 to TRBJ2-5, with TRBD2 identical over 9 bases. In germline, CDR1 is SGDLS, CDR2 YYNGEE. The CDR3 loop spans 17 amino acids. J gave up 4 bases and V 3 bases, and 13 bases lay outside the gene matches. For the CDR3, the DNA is TGTGCCAGCAGCGCCCCTAGCGGGACCATTAGGGGAGAGACCCAGTACTTC. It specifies CASSAPSGTIRGETQYF.

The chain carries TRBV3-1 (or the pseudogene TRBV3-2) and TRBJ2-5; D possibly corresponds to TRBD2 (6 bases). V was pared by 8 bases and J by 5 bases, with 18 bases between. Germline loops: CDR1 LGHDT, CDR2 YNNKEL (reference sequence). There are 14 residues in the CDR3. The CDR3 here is CASWNSGPGETQYF. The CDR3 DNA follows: TGTGCCAGCTGGAATAGCGGCCCAGGGGAGACCCAGTACTTC.

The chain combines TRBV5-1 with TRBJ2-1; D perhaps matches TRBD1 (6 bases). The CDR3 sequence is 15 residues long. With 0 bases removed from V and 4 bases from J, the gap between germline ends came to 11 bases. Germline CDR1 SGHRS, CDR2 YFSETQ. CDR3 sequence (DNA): TGCGCCAGCAGCTTGGAGGGAACAGGGTACAATGAGCAGTTCTTC. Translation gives CASSLEGTGYNEQFF.

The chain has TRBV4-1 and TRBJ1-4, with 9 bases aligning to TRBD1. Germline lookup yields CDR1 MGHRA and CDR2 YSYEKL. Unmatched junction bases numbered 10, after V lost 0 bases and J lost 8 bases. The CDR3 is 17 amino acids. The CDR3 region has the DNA TGCGCCAGCAGCCAAGAGGCCTACCCGGGACAGGGAGAAAAACTGTTTTTT. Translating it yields CASSQEAYPGQGEKLFF.

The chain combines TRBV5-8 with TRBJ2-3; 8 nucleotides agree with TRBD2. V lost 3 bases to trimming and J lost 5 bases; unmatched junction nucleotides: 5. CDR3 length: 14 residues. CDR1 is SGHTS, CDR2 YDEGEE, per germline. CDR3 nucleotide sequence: TGTGCCAGCAGCTCAGCGGGAGTAGGAGATACGCAGTATTTT. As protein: CASSSAGVGDTQYF.

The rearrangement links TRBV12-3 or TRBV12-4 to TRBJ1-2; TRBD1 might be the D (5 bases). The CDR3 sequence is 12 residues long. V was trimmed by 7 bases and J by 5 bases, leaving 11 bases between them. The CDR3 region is CASTPTGYGYTF. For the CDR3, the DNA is TGTGCCAGCACCCCAACAGGTTATGGCTACACCTTC.

The chain's CDR3 is CASSAEGRVEISGANVLTF. DNA of the CDR3: TGTGCCAGCAGCGCGGAGGGCAGGGTTGAAATCTCTGGGGCCAACGTCCTGACTTTC. The genes are TRBV7-9 and TRBJ2-6, with a possible D match to TRBD2 (6 bases). The CDR3 consists of 19 residues. The germline V gene has CDR1 SEHNR and CDR2 FQNEAQ (reference sequence). Trimming removed 5 bases from V and 0 bases from J, with 20 bases in between.

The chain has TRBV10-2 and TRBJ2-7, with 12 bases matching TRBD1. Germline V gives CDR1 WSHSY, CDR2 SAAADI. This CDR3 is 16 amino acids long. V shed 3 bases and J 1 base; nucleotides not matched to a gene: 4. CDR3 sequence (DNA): TGCGCCAGCAGTGAACCGGGACAGGGGGCATCCTACGAGCAGTACTTC. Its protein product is CASSEPGQGASYEQYF.

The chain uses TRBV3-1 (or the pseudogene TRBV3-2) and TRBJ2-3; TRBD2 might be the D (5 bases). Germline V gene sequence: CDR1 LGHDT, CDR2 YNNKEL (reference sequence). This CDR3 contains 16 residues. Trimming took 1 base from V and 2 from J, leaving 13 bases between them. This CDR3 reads CASSQVRTEYTDTQYF. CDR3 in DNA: TGTGCCAGCAGCCAAGTCCGGACTGAATACACAGATACGCAGTATTTT.

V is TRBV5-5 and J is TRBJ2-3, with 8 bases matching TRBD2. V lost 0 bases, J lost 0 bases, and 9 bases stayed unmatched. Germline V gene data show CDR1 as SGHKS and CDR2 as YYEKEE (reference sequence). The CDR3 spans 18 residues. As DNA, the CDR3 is TGTGCCAGCAGCTTGGCCGCGGGCGGGGGGCCTAGCACAGATACGCAGTATTTT. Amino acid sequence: CASSLAAGGGPSTDTQYF.

CDR3 sequence: CASKVAGTDTQYF. Written as DNA, the CDR3 is TGTGCCAGTAAAGTCGCAGGCACAGATACGCAGTATTTT. The chain has TRBV19 and TRBJ2-3; no definite D call. V was cut by 7 bases and J by 1 base, with 9 bases left in between. Germline loops: CDR1 LNHDA, CDR2 SQIVND (reference sequence). This CDR3 spans 13 amino acids.

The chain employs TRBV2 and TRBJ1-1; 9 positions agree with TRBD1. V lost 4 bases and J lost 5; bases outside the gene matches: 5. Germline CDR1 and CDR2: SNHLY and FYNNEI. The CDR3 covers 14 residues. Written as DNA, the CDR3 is TGTGCCAGCAGTGCTGGGACAGGGAGAACTGAAGCTTTCTTT. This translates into CASSAGTGRTEAFF.

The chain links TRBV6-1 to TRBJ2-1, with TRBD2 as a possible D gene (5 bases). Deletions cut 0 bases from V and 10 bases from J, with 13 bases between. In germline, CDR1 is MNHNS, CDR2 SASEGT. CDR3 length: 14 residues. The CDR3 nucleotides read TGTGCCAGCAGTGAAGCGCTTCTTCGGAGGGAGCAGTTCTTC. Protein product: CASSEALLRREQFF.

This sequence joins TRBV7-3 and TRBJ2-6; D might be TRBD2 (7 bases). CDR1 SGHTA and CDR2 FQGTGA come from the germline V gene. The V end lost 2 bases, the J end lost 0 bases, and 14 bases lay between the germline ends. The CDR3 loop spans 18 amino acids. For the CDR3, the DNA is TGTGCCAGCAGCTTAGAGTCGGGGGGCCACTCTGGGGCCAACGTCCTGACTTTC. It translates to CASSLESGGHSGANVLTF.

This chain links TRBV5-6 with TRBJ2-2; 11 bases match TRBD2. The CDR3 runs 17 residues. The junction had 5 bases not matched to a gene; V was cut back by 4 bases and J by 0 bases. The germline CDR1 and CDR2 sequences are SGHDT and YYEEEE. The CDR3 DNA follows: TGTGCCAGCAGCGAAAAGGGACTAGCGGCGAACACCGGGGAGCTGTTTTTT. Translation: CASSEKGLAANTGELFF. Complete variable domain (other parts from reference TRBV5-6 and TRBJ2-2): DAGVTQSPTHLIKTRGQQVTLRCSPKSGHDTVSWYQQALGQGPQFIFQYYEEEERQRGNFPDRFSGHQFPNYSSELNVNALLLGDSALYLCASSEKGLAANTGELFFGEGSRLTVL.

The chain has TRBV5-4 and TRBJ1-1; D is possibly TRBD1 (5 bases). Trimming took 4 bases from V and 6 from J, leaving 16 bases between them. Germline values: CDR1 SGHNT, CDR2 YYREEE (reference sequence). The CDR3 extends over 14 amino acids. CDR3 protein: CASSPGQREAEAFF. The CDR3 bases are TGTGCCAGCAGCCCAGGGCAGCGAGAGGCTGAAGCTTTCTTT.